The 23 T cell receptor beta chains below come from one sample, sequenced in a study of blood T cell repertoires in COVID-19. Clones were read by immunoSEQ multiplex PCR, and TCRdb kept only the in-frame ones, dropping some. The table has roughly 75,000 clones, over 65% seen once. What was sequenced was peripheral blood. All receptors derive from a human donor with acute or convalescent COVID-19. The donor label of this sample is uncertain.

CDR3 nucleotides: TGCGCCAGCAGCTTGGATGCGGGCAATCAGCCCCAGCATTTT. Protein: CASSLDAGNQPQHF. The chain recombines TRBV5-1 with TRBJ1-5; the D is unclear. Germline V gives CDR1 SGHRS, CDR2 YFSETQ. The V and J ends lost 0 bases and 2 bases respectively, with 6 bases between them. This CDR3 is built from 14 residues.

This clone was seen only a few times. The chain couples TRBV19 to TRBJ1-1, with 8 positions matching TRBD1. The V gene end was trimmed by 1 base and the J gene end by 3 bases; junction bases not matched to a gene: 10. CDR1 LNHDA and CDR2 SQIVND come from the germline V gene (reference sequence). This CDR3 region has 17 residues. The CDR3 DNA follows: TGTGCCAGTAGTATAGGTGGCAGGGGGCTGGAGGACACTGAAGCTTTCTTT. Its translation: CASSIGGRGLEDTEAFF.

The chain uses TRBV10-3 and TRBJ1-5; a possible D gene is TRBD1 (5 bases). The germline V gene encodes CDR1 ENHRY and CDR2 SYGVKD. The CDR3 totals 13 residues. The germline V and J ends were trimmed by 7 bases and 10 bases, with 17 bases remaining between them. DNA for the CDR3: TGTGCCATCACCGACAGCCCAAGGATACCCCAGCATTTT. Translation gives CAITDSPRIPQHF.

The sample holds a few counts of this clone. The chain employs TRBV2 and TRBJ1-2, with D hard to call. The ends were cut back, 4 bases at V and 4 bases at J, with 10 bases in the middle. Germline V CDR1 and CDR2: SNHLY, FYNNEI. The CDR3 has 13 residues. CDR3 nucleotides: TGTGCCAGCAGTGCAACAGTGACCTATGGCTACACCTTC. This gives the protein CASSATVTYGYTF.

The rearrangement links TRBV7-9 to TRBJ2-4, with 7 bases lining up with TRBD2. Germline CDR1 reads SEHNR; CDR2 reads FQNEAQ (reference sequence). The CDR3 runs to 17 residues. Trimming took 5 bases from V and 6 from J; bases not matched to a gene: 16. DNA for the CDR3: TGTGCCAGCAGCCCATTGGGTGGGAGGGCCGCAGTAAACATTCAGTACTTC. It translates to CASSPLGGRAAVNIQYF.

CDR3 coding DNA: TGTGCCAGCAGCTTAGTTGGGGCGCGGGAAAAACTGTTTTTT. Encoded protein: CASSLVGAREKLFF. The V call is TRBV7-2, the J call TRBJ1-4; D is perhaps TRBD1 (5 bases). The CDR3 consists of 14 residues. V was trimmed by 1 base and J by 8 bases, leaving 11 bases between them. Germline V lookup: CDR1 SGHTA, CDR2 FQGNSA. The variable domain in full, with the rest retrieved from reference TRBV7-2 and TRBJ1-4, is GAGVSQSPSNKVTEKGKDVELRCDPISGHTALYWYRQSLGQGLEFLIYFQGNSAPDKSGLPSDRFSAERTGGSVSTLTIQRTQQEDSAVYLCASSLVGAREKLFFGSGTQLSVL.

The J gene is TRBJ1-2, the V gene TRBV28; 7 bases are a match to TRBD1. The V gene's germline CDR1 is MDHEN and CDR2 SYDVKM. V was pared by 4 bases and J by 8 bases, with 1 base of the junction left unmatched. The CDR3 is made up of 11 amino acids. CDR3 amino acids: CASSYRGGYTF. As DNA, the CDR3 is TGTGCCAGCAGTTACAGGGGCGGCTACACCTTC.

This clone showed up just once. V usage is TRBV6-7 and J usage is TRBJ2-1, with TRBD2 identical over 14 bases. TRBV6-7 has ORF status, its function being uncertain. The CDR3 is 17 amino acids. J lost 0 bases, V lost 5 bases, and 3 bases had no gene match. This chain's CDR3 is CASSGTSGGFSYNEQFF. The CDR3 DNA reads TGTGCCAGCAGTGGGACTAGCGGGGGATTCTCCTACAATGAGCAGTTCTTC.

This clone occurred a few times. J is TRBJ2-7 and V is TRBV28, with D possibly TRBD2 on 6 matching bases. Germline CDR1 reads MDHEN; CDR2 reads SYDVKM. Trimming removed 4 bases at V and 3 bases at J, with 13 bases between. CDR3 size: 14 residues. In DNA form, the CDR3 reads TGTGCCAGCAGTTGGGGGGACCTTAACTACGAGCAGTACTTC. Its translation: CASSWGDLNYEQYF.

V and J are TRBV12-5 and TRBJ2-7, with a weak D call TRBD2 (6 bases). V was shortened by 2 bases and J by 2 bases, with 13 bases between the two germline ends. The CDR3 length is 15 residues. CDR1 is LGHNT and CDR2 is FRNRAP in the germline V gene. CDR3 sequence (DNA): TGTGCTAGTGGTTTGCCGGGGGACTGCGCCTACGAGCAGTACTTC. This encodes CASGLPGDCAYEQYF.

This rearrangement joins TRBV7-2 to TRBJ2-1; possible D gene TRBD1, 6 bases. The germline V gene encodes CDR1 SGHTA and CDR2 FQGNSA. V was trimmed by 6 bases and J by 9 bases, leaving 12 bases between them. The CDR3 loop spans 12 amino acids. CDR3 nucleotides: TGTGCCAGCAGGCAAGGGGGAGTTGAGCAGTTCTTC. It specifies CASRQGGVEQFF.

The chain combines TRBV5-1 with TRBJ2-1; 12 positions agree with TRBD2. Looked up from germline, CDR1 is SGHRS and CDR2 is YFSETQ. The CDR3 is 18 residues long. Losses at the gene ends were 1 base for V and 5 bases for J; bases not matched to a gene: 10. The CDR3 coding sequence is TGCGCCAGCAGCTTGAGTCCCCTGACTAGCGGGAGACACAATGAGCAGTTCTTC. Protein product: CASSLSPLTSGRHNEQFF.

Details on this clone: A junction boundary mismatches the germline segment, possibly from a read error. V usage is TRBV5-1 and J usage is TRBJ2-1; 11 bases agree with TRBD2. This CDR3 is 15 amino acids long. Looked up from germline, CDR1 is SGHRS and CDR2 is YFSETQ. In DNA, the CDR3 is TGCGCCAGCAGCTTGGATGGGACTAGCGGCGATAAAGCGCTCTTC. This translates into CASSLDGTSGDKALF.

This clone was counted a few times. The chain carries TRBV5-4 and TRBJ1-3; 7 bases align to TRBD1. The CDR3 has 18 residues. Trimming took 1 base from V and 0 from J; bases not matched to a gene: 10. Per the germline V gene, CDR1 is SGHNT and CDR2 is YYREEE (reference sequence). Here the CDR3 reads CASSLSSEGARSGNTIYF. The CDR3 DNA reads TGTGCCAGCAGCTTGTCTTCGGAGGGGGCCCGCTCTGGAAACACCATATATTTT.

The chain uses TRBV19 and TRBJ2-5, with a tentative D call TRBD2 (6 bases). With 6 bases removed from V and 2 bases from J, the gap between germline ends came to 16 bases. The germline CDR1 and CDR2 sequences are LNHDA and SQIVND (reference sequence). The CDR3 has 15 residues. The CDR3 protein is CASRDIGTPQETQYF. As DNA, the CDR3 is TGTGCCAGTAGAGATATTGGGACTCCTCAAGAGACCCAGTACTTC.

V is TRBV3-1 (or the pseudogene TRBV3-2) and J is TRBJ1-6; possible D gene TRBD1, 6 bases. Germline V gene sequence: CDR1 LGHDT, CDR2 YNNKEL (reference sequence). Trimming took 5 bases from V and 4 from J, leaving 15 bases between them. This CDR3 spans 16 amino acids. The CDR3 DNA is TGTGCCAGCAGCGATGGAGGACAGTCTTATAATTCACCCCTCCACTTT. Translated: CASSDGGQSYNSPLHF.

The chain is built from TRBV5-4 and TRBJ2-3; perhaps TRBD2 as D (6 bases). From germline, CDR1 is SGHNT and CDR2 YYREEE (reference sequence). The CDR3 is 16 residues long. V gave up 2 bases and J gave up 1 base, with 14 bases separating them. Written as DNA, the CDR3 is TGTGCCAGCAGCTTATCATGGCGGGAAGGCACAGATACGCAGTATTTT. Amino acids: CASSLSWREGTDTQYF.

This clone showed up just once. CDR3 nucleotide sequence: TGTGCCAGCAGCGGGCTCATAAGACAGGGCCCCAATGGCTACACCTTC. Translating gives CASSGLIRQGPNGYTF. The chain employs TRBV5-4 and TRBJ1-2, with 7 bases that match TRBD1. The germline V gene encodes CDR1 SGHNT and CDR2 YYREEE (reference sequence). The V gene end was trimmed by 4 bases and the J gene end by 6 bases; junction bases not matched to a gene: 15. The length of the CDR3 is 16 residues.

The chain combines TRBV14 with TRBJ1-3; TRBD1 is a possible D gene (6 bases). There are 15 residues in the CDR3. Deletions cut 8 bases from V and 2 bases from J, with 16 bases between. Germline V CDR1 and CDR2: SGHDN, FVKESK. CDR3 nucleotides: TGTGCCAGCGGGGACACCGGACGGGCTGGAAACACCATATATTTT. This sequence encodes CASGDTGRAGNTIYF. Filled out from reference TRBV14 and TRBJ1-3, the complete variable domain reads EAGVTQFPSHSVIEKGQTVTLRCDPISGHDNLYWYRRVMGKEIKFLLHFVKESKQDESGMPNNRFLAERTGGTYSTLKVQPAELEDSGVYFCASGDTGRAGNTIYFGEGSWLTVV.

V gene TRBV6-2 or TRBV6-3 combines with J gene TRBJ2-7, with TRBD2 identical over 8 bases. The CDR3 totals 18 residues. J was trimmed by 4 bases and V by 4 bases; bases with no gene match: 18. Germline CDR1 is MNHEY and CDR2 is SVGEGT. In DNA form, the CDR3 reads TGTGCCAGCAGTTCGACCGCAACAACCGGGACTAGGATGTACGAGCAGTACTTC. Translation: CASSSTATTGTRMYEQYF.

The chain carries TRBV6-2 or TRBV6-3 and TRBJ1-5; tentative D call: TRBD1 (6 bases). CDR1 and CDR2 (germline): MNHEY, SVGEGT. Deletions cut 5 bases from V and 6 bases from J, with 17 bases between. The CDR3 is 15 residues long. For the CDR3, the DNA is TGTGCCAGCAGTATGGCAGGGGATGCGGGTCAGCCCCAGCATTTT. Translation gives CASSMAGDAGQPQHF.

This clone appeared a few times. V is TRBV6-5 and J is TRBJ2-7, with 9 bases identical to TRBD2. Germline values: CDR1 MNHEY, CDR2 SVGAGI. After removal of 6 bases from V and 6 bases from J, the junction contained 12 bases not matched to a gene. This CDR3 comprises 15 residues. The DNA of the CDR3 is TGTGCCAGCAGCCATCGGGGCGGGAGGGCCTCCGAGCAGTACTTC. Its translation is CASSHRGGRASEQYF.

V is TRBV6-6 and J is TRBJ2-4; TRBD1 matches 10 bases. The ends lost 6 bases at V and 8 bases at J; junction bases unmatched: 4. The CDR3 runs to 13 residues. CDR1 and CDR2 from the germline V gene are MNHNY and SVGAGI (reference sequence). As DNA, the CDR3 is TGTGCCAGCAGCTCCGGGACAGGGGACATTCAGTACTTC. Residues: CASSSGTGDIQYF.